Below, 10 T cell receptor beta chains from the same sample are listed, as sequenced in a study of blood T cell repertoires in COVID-19. Measured with immunoSEQ multiplex PCR; TCRdb has only the in-frame clones, and not every one. The sample contains under 80,000 clones, approximately 80% of which appear only once. Input material: peripheral blood. The receptors here all came from a human donor in a cohort sampled during active COVID-19.

The J gene is TRBJ2-7, the V gene TRBV29-1; 10 bases map to TRBD2. The CDR3 totals 12 residues. CDR1 and CDR2 (germline): SQVTM, ANQGSEA. With 7 bases clipped from V and 3 bases from J, the junction kept 3 bases outside the gene matches. Here the CDR3 DNA reads TGCAGCGCCAGGACTAGCGGCTACGAGCAGTACGTC. It encodes CSARTSGYEQYV.

V gene TRBV7-9 combines with J gene TRBJ1-2; D call uncertain. V was trimmed by 3 bases and J by 2 bases, leaving 7 bases between them. CDR3 size: 13 residues. The germline CDR1 and CDR2 sequences are SEHNR and FQNEAQ (reference sequence). The CDR3 DNA reads as TGTGCCAGCAGCTTTGGAGAGAACTATGGCTACACCTTC. This sequence encodes CASSFGENYGYTF.

The rearrangement links TRBV7-2 to TRBJ2-1, with 10 nucleotides matching TRBD2. The CDR3 covers 17 residues. The V and J ends lost 5 bases and 1 base, in that order; junction bases with no gene match: 8. Germline V lookup: CDR1 SGHTA, CDR2 FQGNSA. CDR3 protein: CASSPASGSPSYNEQFF. The CDR3 region has the DNA TGTGCCAGCAGCCCGGCTAGCGGGAGCCCTTCCTACAATGAGCAGTTCTTC.

This clone turned up a few times. The rearrangement uses TRBV24-1 and TRBJ2-1, with 12 nucleotides matching TRBD2. The CDR3 loop spans 16 amino acids. In germline, CDR1 is KGHDR, CDR2 SFDVKD. The ends lost 4 bases at V and 4 bases at J; junction bases unmatched: 4. The CDR3 DNA reads TGTGCCACCAGTGACCTACTAGCGGGAGGTTACAATGAGCAGTTCTTC. Translated, it gives CATSDLLAGGYNEQFF.

The chain couples TRBV4-2 to TRBJ1-1; tentative D call: TRBD1 (6 bases). The length of the CDR3 is 16 residues. CDR1 and CDR2 from the germline V gene are LGHNA and YNFKEQ. The V gene lost 1 base and the J gene lost 2 bases, with 14 bases spanning the gap. CDR3 bases: TGTGCCAGCAGCCAAGGCTCGACAGGAGCTAACACTGAAGCTTTCTTT. Protein sequence: CASSQGSTGANTEAFF.

This rearrangement joins TRBV27 to TRBJ2-3, with 11 bases aligning to TRBD2. Germline CDR1 reads MNHEY; CDR2 reads SMNVEV (reference sequence). CDR3 length equals 18 residues. J lost 0 bases, V lost 0 bases, and 5 bases had no gene match. In DNA form, the CDR3 reads TGTGCCAGCAGTTTATCGAATAGCGGGAGGGGAAGCACAGATACGCAGTATTTT. Translated: CASSLSNSGRGSTDTQYF.

The genes are TRBV24-1 and TRBJ2-3; 11 bases are shared with TRBD2. V was clipped by 4 bases and J by 3 bases; unmatched bases: 14. Per the germline V gene, CDR1 is KGHDR and CDR2 is SFDVKD. CDR3 size: 19 residues. CDR3 residues: CATSDPKGVASGRTDTQYF. For the CDR3, the DNA is TGTGCCACCAGTGACCCCAAGGGAGTGGCTAGCGGGAGGACAGATACGCAGTATTTT.

This clone was detected only a few times. V and J are TRBV21-1 and TRBJ2-7; TRBD1 is the table's D call, not checked against the DNA. TRBV21-1 constitutes a pseudogene. The CDR3 runs to 18 residues. CDR3 DNA: TGTGCCAGCAGCAAAGCGCGGGGTCGGGACAGGAGGTCCGGCGAGCAGTACGTC. Residues: CASSKARGRDRRSGEQYV.

Worth noting for this clone: At one boundary the junction diverges from the germline segment, which might be a read error. The V and J genes are TRBV29-1 and TRBJ2-2; D perhaps matches TRBD2 (6 bases). Germline V gene lookup returns CDR1 SQVTM and CDR2 ANQGSEA. This CDR3 comprises 15 residues. The CDR3 DNA reads as TGCAGCGTTGAAGAGGAGGGGCGGAATACCGAGGAGCTGTTTTTT. This gives the protein CSVEEEGRNTEELFF.

This rearrangement joins TRBV20-1 to TRBJ1-2, with no clear D. Germline CDR1 reads DFQATT; CDR2 reads SNEGSKA (reference sequence). V was pared by 3 bases and J by 5 bases, with 16 bases between. The CDR3 covers 14 residues. The CDR3 nucleotides read TGCAGTGCTAGTCCCCGTAGCCCCATTTATGGCTACACCTTC. Translating it yields CSASPRSPIYGYTF.